These 14 T cell receptor beta chains share one sample of origin, sequenced in a study of identical twins. In TCRdb, the 5' RACE reads were re-called with MiXCR into one record per CDR3 protein. The repertoire holds 300,000 to 400,000 distinct CDR3 sequences, 9% to 15% seen once, with 6% to 9% in the top ten. The sample was also reused in another study, on yellow fever vaccine responses in identical twins.

The specimen was CD8+ T cells sorted from blood. These receptors came from a woman between 18 and 30 years old in good health.

This clonotype showed up just a few times. The chain combines TRBV7-3 with TRBJ2-3; 7 bases match TRBD2. CDR1 is SGHTA, CDR2 FQGTGA, per germline. The CDR3 runs to 14 residues. Trimming removed 4 bases from V and 2 bases from J; junction bases left unmatched: 3. The CDR3 nucleotides are TGTGCCAGCAGCTCAGCGGGGACCACAGATACGCAGTATTTT. Its protein is CASSSAGTTDTQYF.

CDR3: CASSLDRSRADGAFF. The CDR3 DNA follows: TGTGCCAGCAGCTTAGATAGGTCAAGGGCGGACGGAGCTTTCTTT. The genes are TRBV11-2 and TRBJ1-1; the D is unclear. The germline V gene encodes CDR1 SGHAT and CDR2 FQNNGV. This CDR3 has 15 residues. Trimming cost V 0 bases and J 10 bases, with 18 bases left between them.

This clonotype was detected a few times. The CDR3 sequence is CASSLEYRGTDTQYF. The CDR3 nucleotides read TGTGCCAGCAGCTTAGAGTACAGAGGCACAGATACGCAGTATTTT. The V gene is TRBV7-6, the J gene TRBJ2-3, with no clear D. CDR3 size: 15 residues. V gave up 1 base and J gave up 1 base, with 9 bases separating them. Germline CDR1 is SGHVS and CDR2 is FNYEAQ.

The chain employs TRBV9 and TRBJ2-5; 10 nucleotides line up with TRBD2. From germline, CDR1 is SGDLS and CDR2 YYNGEE. This CDR3 has 19 residues. Unmatched junction bases numbered 19, after V lost 3 bases and J lost 5 bases. In nucleotides, the CDR3 is TGTGCCAGCAGCGGTACCCCAGACGGACTAGCGGTTCTCCGGGAGACCCAGTACTTC. It yields the protein CASSGTPDGLAVLRETQYF.

The rearrangement joins TRBV6-2 or TRBV6-3 to TRBJ1-2, with 7 bases that match TRBD1. CDR1 is MNHEY and CDR2 is SVGEGT in the germline V gene. V shed 2 bases and J 2 bases; nucleotides not matched to a gene: 2. The CDR3 totals 14 residues. CDR3 residues: CASSYPTGNYGYTF. Here the CDR3 DNA reads TGTGCCAGCAGTTACCCGACAGGGAACTATGGCTACACCTTC.

A few counts support this clonotype. This rearrangement joins TRBV12-3 or TRBV12-4 to TRBJ2-5, with TRBD2 matching over 7 bases. The junction had 5 bases not matched to a gene; V was cut back by 2 bases and J by 5 bases. The length of the CDR3 is 14 residues. The CDR3 protein is CASSLSSGIETQYF. The CDR3 DNA is TGTGCCAGCAGTTTATCAAGCGGGATCGAGACCCAGTACTTC.

This chain connects TRBV24-1 to TRBJ2-3; TRBD2 aligns across 8 bases. This CDR3 is 20 amino acids long. Germline trimming cut 0 bases from V and 2 bases from J; bases unmatched to any gene: 15. Germline assignment: CDR1 KGHDR and CDR2 SFDVKD. This CDR3 reads CATSDLRYDLGAGATDTQYF. The CDR3 DNA follows: TGTGCCACCAGTGATTTGCGATATGACCTCGGAGCGGGAGCCACAGATACGCAGTATTTT.

The CDR3 reads CASVWTSGGVTGELFF. For the CDR3, the DNA is TGTGCCAGCGTCTGGACTAGCGGGGGGGTTACCGGGGAGCTGTTTTTT. The chain is built from TRBV2 and TRBJ2-2, with 15 bases matching TRBD2. Germline V gene lookup returns CDR1 SNHLY and CDR2 FYNNEI. This CDR3 is 16 amino acids long. The V segment lost 8 bases and the J segment 5 bases; nucleotides outside the gene matches: 6.

A word on this clonotype: One end of the junction varies from germline; a read error may be responsible. CDR3 DNA sequence: TGTGCCACCAGCACCCGGGACGTCTCCTTCGAGCAGTACTTC. Translating gives CATSTRDVSFEQYF. The V gene is TRBV15, the J gene TRBJ2-7, with D perhaps matching TRBD1 or TRBD2 (5 bases each). Germline V gene data show CDR1 as LNHNV and CDR2 as YYDKDF (reference sequence). This CDR3 has 14 residues.

This clonotype was detected a few times. The chain uses TRBV24-1 and TRBJ2-1; the D is unclear. Between the trimmed V and J ends, which lost 0 bases and 6 bases, there was a span of 8 bases. Germline CDR1 reads KGHDR; CDR2 reads SFDVKD. The CDR3 loop spans 14 amino acids. CDR3 DNA: TGTGCCACCAGTGATTTGGGGTACCGCAATGAGCAGTTCTTC. Translation gives CATSDLGYRNEQFF.

The sample holds many counts of this clonotype. This rearrangement joins TRBV9 to TRBJ2-1, with unresolved D. V dropped 0 bases and J dropped 9 bases, with 10 bases sitting between them. Germline CDR1 is SGDLS and CDR2 is YYNGEE. The CDR3 has 13 amino acids. The CDR3 DNA reads as TGTGCCAGCAGCGTAGCTCCAGCTAGTGAGCAGTTCTTC. Protein: CASSVAPASEQFF.

The CDR3 loop is CASSTRTSGRGDEQFF. The CDR3 region has the DNA TGTGCCAGCAGTACACGGACTAGCGGGAGGGGCGATGAGCAGTTCTTC. The genes are TRBV12-3 or TRBV12-4 and TRBJ2-1, with TRBD2 matching 15 bases. V shed 5 bases, J shed 8 bases, and the junction held 7 bases outside the gene matches. The CDR3 spans 16 residues.

This clonotype has more than one count but fewer than ten. The chain links TRBV4-2 to TRBJ1-2; a weak D match, TRBD1 (6 bases). CDR3 length: 15 amino acids. The V end lost 0 bases, the J end lost 2 bases, and 10 bases lay between the germline ends. Germline-derived CDR1 and CDR2 are LGHNA and YNFKEQ. CDR3 DNA: TGTGCCAGCAGCCAAGAAGAGGGGGAGAACTATGGCTACACCTTC. Protein: CASSQEEGENYGYTF.

J is TRBJ2-7 and V is TRBV20-1; 9 nucleotides agree with TRBD2. Germline loops: CDR1 DFQATT, CDR2 SNEGSKA (reference sequence). The length of the CDR3 is 18 residues. V shed 2 bases, J shed 4 bases, and the junction held 18 bases outside the gene matches. CDR3 DNA: TGCAGTGCTAGAAGTCAGGGACGTAGCGGGAGCGTTTTTTACGAGCAGTACTTC. Translating gives CSARSQGRSGSVFYEQYF.